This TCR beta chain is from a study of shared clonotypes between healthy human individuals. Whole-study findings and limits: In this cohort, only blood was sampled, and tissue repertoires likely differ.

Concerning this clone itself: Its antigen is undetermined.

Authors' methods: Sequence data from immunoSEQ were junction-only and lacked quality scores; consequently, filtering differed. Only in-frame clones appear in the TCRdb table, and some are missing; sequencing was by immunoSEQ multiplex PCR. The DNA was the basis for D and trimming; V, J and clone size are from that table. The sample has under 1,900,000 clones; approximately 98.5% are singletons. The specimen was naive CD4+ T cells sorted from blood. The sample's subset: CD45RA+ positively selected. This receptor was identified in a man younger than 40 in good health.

The CDR3 DNA reads as TGTGCCAGCAGTTCCGGGATCCTTAACTATGGCTACACCTTC. Protein: CASSSGILNYGYTF. The rearrangement links TRBV28 to TRBJ1-2; D gene uncertain. Trimming shortened V by 4 bases and J by 1 base, and 10 bases separated the two germline ends. There are 14 residues in the CDR3. In germline, CDR1 is MDHEN, CDR2 SYDVKM.